The 23 T cell receptor beta chains below come from one sample, sequenced in a study of CD8 T cells in ankylosing spondylitis. Study conclusions and caveats: Blood from ankylosing spondylitis patients appeared to carry a characteristic roughly 8-variant TCR beta motif.

The antigens these receptors bind are not known. TCRdb reanalysed the 5' RACE reads using MiXCR and keeps one entry per CDR3 protein. The profile shows 450,000 to 550,000 distinct CDR3 sequences, 5.3% of them singletons. The sequenced sample was blood, either unsorted or a sorted T cell fraction (not recorded which). The source of these receptors is a male donor with ankylosing spondylitis.

A note on this clonotype: A much larger clonotype is one base distant, so this may be a read error. The V gene is TRBV5-1, the J gene TRBJ1-2; 9 bases align to TRBD1. The germline gives CDR1 SGHRS, CDR2 YFSETQ. This CDR3 comprises 14 residues. The trim removed 5 bases at V and 5 bases at J, leaving 7 bases unmatched. This chain's CDR3 is CASRSGTGRYGYTF. In DNA, the CDR3 is TGCGCCAGCAGATCCGGGACAGGGAGATATGGCTACACCTTC.

This clonotype was observed many times. The V call is TRBV10-3, the J call TRBJ2-7; D gene unclear. CDR3 length: 12 amino acids. Germline V CDR1 and CDR2: ENHRY, SYGVKD. With 6 bases removed from V and 1 base from J, the gap between germline ends came to 7 bases. Written as DNA, the CDR3 is TGTGCCATCAGGGCAGAATCCTACGAGCAGTACTTC. Translation: CAIRAESYEQYF.

This clonotype was counted at least ten times. The chain combines TRBV10-3 with TRBJ1-1; D ambiguous. The V gene's germline CDR1 is ENHRY and CDR2 SYGVKD. The germline V and J ends were trimmed by 1 base and 3 bases, with 3 bases remaining between them. The CDR3 covers 12 residues. The CDR3 is CAISEYDTEAFF. The CDR3, as DNA: TGTGCCATCAGTGAGTATGACACTGAAGCTTTCTTT.

This clonotype was counted a few times. The rearrangement uses TRBV30 and TRBJ1-5; no firm D call. The CDR3 length is 13 residues. The V end lost 4 bases, the J end lost 5 bases, and 12 bases lay between the germline ends. Germline V lookup: CDR1 GTSNPN, CDR2 SVGIG (reference sequence). The CDR3 nucleotides are TGTGCCTGGACAGCGTCAGGATATCAGCCCCAGCATTTT. Its protein is CAWTASGYQPQHF.

Note on this clonotype: Being one base from a much bigger clone, this may be a read error. The chain recombines TRBV20-1 with TRBJ2-3, with TRBD2 as a possible D gene (6 bases). CDR3 size: 18 residues. In germline, CDR1 is DFQATT, CDR2 SNEGSKA (reference sequence). The CDR3 nucleotides are TGCTGTGCTAGAGATCATAGGGGAGGCATCATAGAAGAGGATACGCAGTATTTT. This sequence encodes CCARDHRGGIIEEDTQYF.

This clonotype was observed at least ten times. The rearrangement uses TRBV20-1 and TRBJ1-1; 12 positions match TRBD1. The J segment lost 5 bases and the V segment lost 3 bases, leaving 10 bases of the junction unmatched. This CDR3 is 16 amino acids long. CDR1 DFQATT and CDR2 SNEGSKA come from the germline V gene (reference sequence). CDR3 DNA: TGCAGTGCTAGCGCCTGGGACAGGGGGCGAGGTACTGAAGCTTTCTTT. This gives the protein CSASAWDRGRGTEAFF.

The chain carries TRBV6-5 and TRBJ2-3; TRBD2 is a possible D gene (5 bases). Trimming removed 3 bases from V and 8 bases from J, with 12 bases in between. The CDR3 loop spans 13 amino acids. In germline, CDR1 is MNHEY, CDR2 SVGAGI. The DNA of the CDR3 is TGTGCCAGCAGTTATGAGGACTGGGGTACGCAGTATTTT. Amino acid sequence: CASSYEDWGTQYF.

This clonotype showed up many times. This chain connects TRBV4-1 to TRBJ2-7; 10 bases are a match to TRBD2. Germline V gene sequence: CDR1 MGHRA, CDR2 YSYEKL. The CDR3 runs to 21 residues. The ends lost 0 bases at V and 2 bases at J; junction bases unmatched: 19. CDR3 sequence reads: CASSQELPRTVLAGDPYEQYF. DNA for the CDR3: TGCGCCAGCAGCCAAGAACTCCCCAGGACGGTCCTAGCGGGAGATCCCTACGAGCAGTACTTC.

This clonotype was counted many times. The rearrangement joins TRBV15 to TRBJ1-1, with TRBD1 identical over 8 bases. This CDR3 has 12 residues. Germline CDR1 LNHNV, CDR2 YYDKDF (reference sequence). The trim removed 11 bases at V and 1 base at J, leaving 3 bases unmatched. The CDR3 spells CASGQGNTEAFF. CDR3 bases: TGTGCCTCCGGACAGGGGAACACTGAAGCTTTCTTT.

This clonotype was recorded many times. The chain uses TRBV7-2 and TRBJ2-7; no clear D. Germline CDR1 reads SGHTA; CDR2 reads FQGNSA. V lost 5 bases to trimming and J lost 9 bases, with 11 bases between them. There are 11 residues in the CDR3. The CDR3: CASSPEVGQYF. The DNA of the CDR3 is TGTGCCAGCAGCCCCGAAGTAGGGCAGTACTTC.

This clonotype has at least ten counts. CDR3 DNA: TGTGCCAGCAGTGAAGAGACAGGGGAAGGGAACTATGGCTACACCTTC. Its protein is CASSEETGEGNYGYTF. The chain employs TRBV25-1 and TRBJ1-2, with 8 bases that match TRBD1. The CDR3 is 16 residues long. V lost 2 bases, J lost 2 bases, and 7 bases stayed unmatched. Germline CDR1 MGHDK, CDR2 SYGVNS.

This clonotype was seen more than once but under ten times. V usage is TRBV7-2 and J usage is TRBJ1-1; the D gene is possibly TRBD1 (6 bases). Trimming took 2 bases from V and 7 from J, leaving 14 bases between them. CDR1 SGHTA and CDR2 FQGNSA come from the germline V gene. The CDR3 is 14 amino acids. CDR3 region: CASSLSPGAFEAFF. CDR3 coding DNA: TGTGCCAGCAGCTTAAGTCCAGGGGCTTTTGAAGCTTTCTTT.

This chain uses TRBV7-9 with TRBJ2-1, with D unresolved. V lost 2 bases to trimming and J lost 8 bases, with 10 bases between them. CDR1 is SEHNR and CDR2 is FQNEAQ in the germline V gene (reference sequence). The CDR3 is 13 amino acids. CDR3 DNA sequence: TGTGCCAGCAGCTTATCCAACGGATATGAGCAGTTCTTC. It translates to CASSLSNGYEQFF.

This rearrangement joins TRBV5-1 to TRBJ2-7, with 11 bases matching TRBD2. Germline lookup yields CDR1 SGHRS and CDR2 YFSETQ. V was clipped by 3 bases and J by 7 bases; unmatched bases: 6. The length of the CDR3 is 14 residues. The CDR3 DNA sequence: TGCGCCAGCAGCTGGGGGACTAGCGGAGGAGAGCAGTACTTC. Amino acid sequence: CASSWGTSGGEQYF.

This clonotype was seen ten or more times. The V gene is TRBV9, the J gene TRBJ2-5, with D tentatively TRBD1 or TRBD2 (5 bases each). Between the trimmed V and J ends, which lost 0 bases and 5 bases, there was a span of 8 bases. The CDR3 contains 13 residues. Germline lookup yields CDR1 SGDLS and CDR2 YYNGEE. In DNA form, the CDR3 reads TGTGCCAGCAGCGTAGTTTGGGGGGAGACCCAGTACTTC. Encoded protein: CASSVVWGETQYF. Drawing the rest from reference TRBV9 and TRBJ2-5, the complete variable domain is DSGVTQTPKHLITATGQRVTLRCSPRSGDLSVYWYQQSLDQGLQFLIQYYNGEERAKGNILERFSAQQFPDLHSELNLSSLELGDSALYFCASSVVWGETQYFGPGTRLLVL.

This clonotype was seen ten or more times. This sequence joins TRBV6-2 or TRBV6-3 and TRBJ1-2; D is perhaps TRBD1 (5 bases). In germline, CDR1 is MNHEY, CDR2 SVGEGT. CDR3 size: 17 residues. V was shortened by 3 bases and J by 2 bases, with 19 bases between the two germline ends. The CDR3 loop is CASSYLRGYPINYGYTF. As DNA, the CDR3 is TGTGCCAGCAGTTATCTGCGGGGGTACCCTATCAACTATGGCTACACCTTC.

This sequence joins TRBV5-1 and TRBJ2-2, with D tentatively TRBD1 (5 bases). Looked up from germline, CDR1 is SGHRS and CDR2 is YFSETQ. V lost 0 bases to trimming and J lost 3 bases, with 9 bases between them. The CDR3 contains 15 residues. The CDR3 DNA reads as TGCGCCAGCAGCTTGGCAGGGTATGACACCGGGGAGCTGTTTTTT. This encodes CASSLAGYDTGELFF.

This clonotype was seen repeatedly, ten times or more. The rearrangement links TRBV5-1 to TRBJ1-1; 8 bases map to TRBD1. With V trimmed by 4 bases and J by 6 bases, 11 bases remained unmatched. CDR3 size: 15 residues. Germline CDR1 and CDR2: SGHRS and YFSETQ. This chain's CDR3 is CASSGWTGRVSEAFF. The CDR3 region has the DNA TGCGCCAGCAGCGGGTGGACAGGGAGGGTATCTGAAGCTTTCTTT.

This clonotype has ten or more counts. The chain employs TRBV5-1 and TRBJ2-2; weak D call: TRBD2 (5 bases). The CDR3 has 15 residues. Germline V lookup: CDR1 SGHRS, CDR2 YFSETQ. The V gene lost 3 bases and the J gene lost 6 bases, with 15 bases spanning the gap. This CDR3 reads CASSWSGMRAGELFF. The CDR3 DNA reads as TGCGCCAGCAGCTGGTCCGGGATGAGAGCCGGGGAGCTGTTTTTT.

This clonotype was picked up many times. The V and J genes are TRBV20-1 and TRBJ1-5; the match to TRBD1 covers 9 bases. Trimming took 0 bases from V and 7 from J; bases not matched to a gene: 10. Germline V lookup: CDR1 DFQATT, CDR2 SNEGSKA (reference sequence). This CDR3 contains 16 residues. The CDR3 reads CSARDRRQGEGQPQHF. CDR3 nucleotides: TGCAGTGCTAGAGATCGGAGACAGGGGGAAGGGCAGCCCCAGCATTTT.

This clonotype has at least ten counts. The CDR3 loop reads CASYTTGSSYEQYF. The CDR3 DNA follows: TGTGCCAGTTACACGACAGGGAGCTCCTACGAGCAGTACTTC. The chain recombines TRBV28 with TRBJ2-7; 7 positions match TRBD1. The CDR3 is made up of 14 amino acids. Germline CDR1 MDHEN, CDR2 SYDVKM. V trimming: 9 bases; J trimming: 0 bases; junction bases outside the gene matches: 8.

At least ten counts were recorded for this clonotype. The J gene is TRBJ1-2, the V gene TRBV6-6; D unclear. This CDR3 region has 11 residues. Trimming removed 7 bases at V and 2 bases at J, with 5 bases between. Germline CDR1 MNHNY, CDR2 SVGAGI (reference sequence). The CDR3 region has the DNA TGTGCCAGCACCCTAAACTATGGCTACACCTTC. It is translated as CASTLNYGYTF.

This clonotype was counted many times. This chain uses TRBV4-3 with TRBJ1-4; the D is unclear. In germline, CDR1 is LGHNA, CDR2 YSLEER. This CDR3 is 15 amino acids long. V was clipped by 1 base and J by 0 bases, with 6 bases between them. The CDR3 sequence: CASSQGGSTNEKLFF. DNA of the CDR3: TGCGCCAGCAGCCAAGGAGGGTCAACTAATGAAAAACTGTTTTTT.